The 4 T cell receptor beta chains below were found in one sample sequenced in a study of shared clonotypes between healthy human individuals. The method was immunoSEQ multiplex PCR; TCRdb's version includes in-frame clones alone and lacks a portion of them. This table has 95,000 to 120,000 clones, around 65% appearing once. Sequences were obtained from memory CD8+ T cells sorted from blood. Regarding subset: CD45RO+ cells pooled with CCR7-negative TemRA cells. The receptors shown here come from a woman in her twenties or thirties in good health.

This chain links TRBV5-1 with TRBJ2-7, with D tentatively TRBD1 (5 bases). This CDR3 has 13 residues. The germline CDR1 and CDR2 sequences are SGHRS and YFSETQ. Trimming cost V 2 bases and J 2 bases, with 8 bases left between them. Here the CDR3 DNA reads TGCGCCAGCAGCTTTGACAGTGCCTACGAGCAGTACTTC. Its protein is CASSFDSAYEQYF.

This clone showed up many times. The identical CDR3 is also encoded by other nucleotide sequences in the sample. The rearrangement uses TRBV6-4 and TRBJ2-3; 9 nucleotides match TRBD2. Germline loops: CDR1 MRHNA, CDR2 SNTAGT. The CDR3 length is 15 residues. Trimming at V came to 6 bases and at J to 3 bases, leaving 7 bases not matched to a gene. In nucleotides, the CDR3 is TGTGCCAGCAGCGAGGCTAGCGGGGAAACAGATACGCAGTATTTT. It codes for CASSEASGETDTQYF.

There are a few counts of this clone. Sequence at one end of the junction differs from germline and may be a read error. The gene calls are TRBV7-9 and TRBJ1-1; the match to TRBD1 covers 10 bases. This CDR3 spans 15 amino acids. Germline CDR1 reads SEHNR; CDR2 reads FQNEAQ (reference sequence). The CDR3 coding sequence is TGTGCCAGCAGCTCGTTTGGACAGGGGGTTACTTCAGGGGTCTTT. This codes for CASSSFGQGVTSGVF.

The rearrangement joins TRBV14 to TRBJ2-3; 7 positions agree with TRBD1. V was pared by 5 bases and J by 3 bases, with 5 bases of the junction left unmatched. Germline V CDR1 and CDR2: SGHDN, FVKESK. The CDR3 contains 14 residues. CDR3 amino acids: CASSVARGTDTQYF. CDR3 nucleotides: TGTGCCAGCAGCGTAGCCAGGGGGACAGATACGCAGTATTTT.